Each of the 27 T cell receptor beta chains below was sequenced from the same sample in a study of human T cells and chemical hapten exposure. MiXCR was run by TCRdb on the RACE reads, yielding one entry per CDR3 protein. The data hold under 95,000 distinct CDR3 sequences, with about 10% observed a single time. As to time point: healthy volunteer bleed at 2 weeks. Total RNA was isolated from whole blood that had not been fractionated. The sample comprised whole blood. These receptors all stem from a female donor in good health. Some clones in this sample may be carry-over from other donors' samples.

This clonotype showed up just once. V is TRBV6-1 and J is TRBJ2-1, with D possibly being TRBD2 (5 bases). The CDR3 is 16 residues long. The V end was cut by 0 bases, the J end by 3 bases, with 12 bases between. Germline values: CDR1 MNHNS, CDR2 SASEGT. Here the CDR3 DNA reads TGTGCCAGCAGTGAAGCAAGTGTAGGAGGCTACAATGAGCAGTTCTTC. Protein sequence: CASSEASVGGYNEQFF.

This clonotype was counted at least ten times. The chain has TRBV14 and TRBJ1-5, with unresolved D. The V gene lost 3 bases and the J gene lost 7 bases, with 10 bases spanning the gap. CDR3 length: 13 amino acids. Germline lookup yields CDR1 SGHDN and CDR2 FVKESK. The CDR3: CASSQYGGQPQHF. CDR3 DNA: TGTGCCAGCAGCCAGTACGGTGGGCAGCCCCAGCATTTT.

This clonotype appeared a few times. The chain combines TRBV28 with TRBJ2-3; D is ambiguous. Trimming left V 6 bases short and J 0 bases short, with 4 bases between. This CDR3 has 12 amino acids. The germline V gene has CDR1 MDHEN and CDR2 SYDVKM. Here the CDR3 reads CASRSSTDTQYF. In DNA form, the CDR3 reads TGTGCCAGCAGATCTAGCACAGATACGCAGTATTTT.

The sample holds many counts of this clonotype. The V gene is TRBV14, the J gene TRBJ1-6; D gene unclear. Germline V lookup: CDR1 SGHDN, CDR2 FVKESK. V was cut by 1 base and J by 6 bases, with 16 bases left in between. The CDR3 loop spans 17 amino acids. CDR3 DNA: TGTGCCAGCAGCCAAGTTTCTACCTTACCTTTTAATTCACCCCTCCACTTT. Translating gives CASSQVSTLPFNSPLHF.

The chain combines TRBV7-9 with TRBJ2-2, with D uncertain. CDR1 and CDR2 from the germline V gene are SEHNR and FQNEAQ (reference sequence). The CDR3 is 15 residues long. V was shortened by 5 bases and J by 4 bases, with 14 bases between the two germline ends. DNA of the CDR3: TGTGCCAGCAGCGCCTCTACTTACGCCACCGGGGAGCTGTTTTTT. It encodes CASSASTYATGELFF. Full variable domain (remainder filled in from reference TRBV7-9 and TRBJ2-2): DTGVSQNPRHKITKRGQNVTFRCDPISEHNRLYWYRQTLGQGPEFLTYFQNEAQLEKSRLLSDRFSAERPKGSFSTLEIQRTEQGDSAMYLCASSASTYATGELFFGEGSRLTVL.

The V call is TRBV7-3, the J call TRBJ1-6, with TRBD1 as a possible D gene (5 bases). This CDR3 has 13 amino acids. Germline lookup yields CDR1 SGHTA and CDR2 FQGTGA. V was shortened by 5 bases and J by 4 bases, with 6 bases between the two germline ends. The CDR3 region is CASSRQYNSPLHF. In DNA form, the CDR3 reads TGTGCCAGCAGCCGACAGTATAATTCACCCCTCCACTTT.

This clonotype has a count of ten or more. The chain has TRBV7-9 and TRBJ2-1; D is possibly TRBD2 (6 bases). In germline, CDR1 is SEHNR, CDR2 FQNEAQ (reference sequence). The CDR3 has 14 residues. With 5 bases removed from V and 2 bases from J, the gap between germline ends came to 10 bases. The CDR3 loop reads CASSMGLTYNEQFF. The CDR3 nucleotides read TGTGCCAGCAGCATGGGACTTACCTACAATGAGCAGTTCTTC.

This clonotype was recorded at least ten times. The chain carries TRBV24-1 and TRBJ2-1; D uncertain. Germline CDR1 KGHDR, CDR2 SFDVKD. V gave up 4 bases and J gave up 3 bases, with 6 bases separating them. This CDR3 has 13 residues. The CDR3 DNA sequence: TGTGCCACCAGTGACTCCTTCTACAATGAGCAGTTCTTC. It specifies CATSDSFYNEQFF.

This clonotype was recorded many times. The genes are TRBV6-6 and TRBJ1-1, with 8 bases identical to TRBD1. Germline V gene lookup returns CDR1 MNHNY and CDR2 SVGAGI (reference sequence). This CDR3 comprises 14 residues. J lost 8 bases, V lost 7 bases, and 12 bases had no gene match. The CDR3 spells CASIPPQGAGEAFF. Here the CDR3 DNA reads TGTGCCAGCATTCCCCCCCAGGGGGCGGGGGAAGCTTTCTTT.

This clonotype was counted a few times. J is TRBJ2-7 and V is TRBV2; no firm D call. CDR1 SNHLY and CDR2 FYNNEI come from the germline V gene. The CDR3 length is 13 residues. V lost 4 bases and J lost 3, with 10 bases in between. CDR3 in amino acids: CASSVLEIYEQYF. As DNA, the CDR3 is TGTGCCAGCAGTGTGCTGGAGATCTACGAGCAGTACTTC.

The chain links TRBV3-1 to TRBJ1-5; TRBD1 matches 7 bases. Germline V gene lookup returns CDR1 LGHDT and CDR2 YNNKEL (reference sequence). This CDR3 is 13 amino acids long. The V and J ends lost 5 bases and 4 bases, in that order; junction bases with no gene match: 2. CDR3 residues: CASSDRENQPQHF. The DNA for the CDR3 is TGTGCCAGCAGCGACAGGGAGAATCAGCCCCAGCATTTT.

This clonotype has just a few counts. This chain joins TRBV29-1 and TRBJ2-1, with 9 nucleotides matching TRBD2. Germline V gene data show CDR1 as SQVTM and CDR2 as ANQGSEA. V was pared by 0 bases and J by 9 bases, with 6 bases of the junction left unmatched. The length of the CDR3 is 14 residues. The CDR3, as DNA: TGCAGCGTTGAAGAGCGTCTAGCGGGAAGTGAGCAGTTCTTC. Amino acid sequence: CSVEERLAGSEQFF.

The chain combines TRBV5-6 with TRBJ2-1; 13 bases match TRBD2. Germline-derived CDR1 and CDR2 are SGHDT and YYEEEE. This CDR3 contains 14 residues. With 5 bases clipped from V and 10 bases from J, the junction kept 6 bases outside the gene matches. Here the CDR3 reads CASSGLAGVREQFF. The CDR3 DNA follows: TGTGCCAGCAGTGGACTAGCGGGAGTCAGGGAGCAGTTCTTC.

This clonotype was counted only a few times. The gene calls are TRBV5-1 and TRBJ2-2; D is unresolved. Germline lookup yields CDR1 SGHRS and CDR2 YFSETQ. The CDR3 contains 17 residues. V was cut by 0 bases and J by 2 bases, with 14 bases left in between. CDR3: CASSLAIGYENTGELFF. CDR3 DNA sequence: TGCGCCAGCAGCTTGGCTATTGGCTATGAAAACACCGGGGAGCTGTTTTTT.

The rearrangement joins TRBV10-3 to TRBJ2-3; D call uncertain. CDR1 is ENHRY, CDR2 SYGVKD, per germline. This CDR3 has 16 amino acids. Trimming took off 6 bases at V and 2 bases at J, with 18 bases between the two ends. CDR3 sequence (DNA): TGTGCCATCAGCGGCGGCAGTGGACCGTACACAGATACGCAGTATTTT. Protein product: CAISGGSGPYTDTQYF.

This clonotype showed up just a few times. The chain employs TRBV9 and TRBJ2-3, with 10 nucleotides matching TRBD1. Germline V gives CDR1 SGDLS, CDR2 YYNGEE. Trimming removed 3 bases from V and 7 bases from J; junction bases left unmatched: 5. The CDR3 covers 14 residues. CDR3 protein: CASSAGTGENTQYF. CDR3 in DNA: TGTGCCAGCAGCGCCGGGACAGGGGAAAATACGCAGTATTTT. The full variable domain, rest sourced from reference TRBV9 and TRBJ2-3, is DSGVTQTPKHLITATGQRVTLRCSPRSGDLSVYWYQQSLDQGLQFLIQYYNGEERAKGNILERFSAQQFPDLHSELNLSSLELGDSALYFCASSAGTGENTQYFGPGTRLTVL.

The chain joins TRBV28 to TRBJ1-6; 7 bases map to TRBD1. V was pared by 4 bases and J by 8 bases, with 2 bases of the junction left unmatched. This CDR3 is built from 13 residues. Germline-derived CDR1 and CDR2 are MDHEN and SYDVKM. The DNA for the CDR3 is TGTGCCAGCAGTTGGACAGGATATTCACCCCTCCACTTT. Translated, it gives CASSWTGYSPLHF.

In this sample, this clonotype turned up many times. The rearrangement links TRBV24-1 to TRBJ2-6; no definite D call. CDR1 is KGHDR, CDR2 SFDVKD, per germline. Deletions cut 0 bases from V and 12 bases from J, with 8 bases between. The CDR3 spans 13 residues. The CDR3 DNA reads TGTGCCACCAGTGATTTGCGGTGGGGCGTCCTGACTTTC. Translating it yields CATSDLRWGVLTF.

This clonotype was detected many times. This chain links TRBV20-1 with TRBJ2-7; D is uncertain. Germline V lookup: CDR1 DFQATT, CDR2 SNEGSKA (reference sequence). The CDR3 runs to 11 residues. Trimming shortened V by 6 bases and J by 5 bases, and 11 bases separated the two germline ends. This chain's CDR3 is CSAPVPHEQYF. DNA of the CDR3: TGCAGTGCCCCCGTTCCCCACGAGCAGTACTTC.

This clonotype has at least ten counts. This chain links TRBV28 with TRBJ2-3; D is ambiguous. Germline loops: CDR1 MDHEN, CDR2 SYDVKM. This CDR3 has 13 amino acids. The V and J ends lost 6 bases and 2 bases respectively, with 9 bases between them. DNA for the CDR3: TGTGCCAGCAGGATGGTTGACACAGATACGCAGTATTTT. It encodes CASRMVDTDTQYF.

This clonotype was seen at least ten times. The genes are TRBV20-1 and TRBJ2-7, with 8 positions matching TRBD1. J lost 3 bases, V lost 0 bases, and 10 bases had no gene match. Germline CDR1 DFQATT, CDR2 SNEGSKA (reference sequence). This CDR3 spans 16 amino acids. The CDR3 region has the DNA TGCAGTGCTAGAGATTCGTGGGGACAGGAGGACTACGAGCAGTACTTC. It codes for CSARDSWGQEDYEQYF.

The CDR3 coding sequence is TGTGCCTGGAGTGAGGACGGCGGCTACACCTTC. Protein sequence: CAWSEDGGYTF. The V call is TRBV30, the J call TRBJ1-2, with D unclear. This CDR3 has 11 residues. Trimming removed 1 base at V and 8 bases at J, with 8 bases between. Germline V gives CDR1 GTSNPN, CDR2 SVGIG (reference sequence).

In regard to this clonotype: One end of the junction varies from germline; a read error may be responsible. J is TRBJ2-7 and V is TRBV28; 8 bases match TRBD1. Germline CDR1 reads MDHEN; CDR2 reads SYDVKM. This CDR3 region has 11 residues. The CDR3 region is CASIIVPGQDF. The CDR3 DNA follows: TGTGCCAGCATAATAGTTCCGGGACAGGATTTC.

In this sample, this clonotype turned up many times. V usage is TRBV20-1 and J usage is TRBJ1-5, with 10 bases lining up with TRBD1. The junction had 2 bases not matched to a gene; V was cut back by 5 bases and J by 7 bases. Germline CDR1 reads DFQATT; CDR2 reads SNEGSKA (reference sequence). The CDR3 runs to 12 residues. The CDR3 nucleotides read TGCAGTGCTGGGACAGGGGCCCAGCCCCAGCATTTT. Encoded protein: CSAGTGAQPQHF.

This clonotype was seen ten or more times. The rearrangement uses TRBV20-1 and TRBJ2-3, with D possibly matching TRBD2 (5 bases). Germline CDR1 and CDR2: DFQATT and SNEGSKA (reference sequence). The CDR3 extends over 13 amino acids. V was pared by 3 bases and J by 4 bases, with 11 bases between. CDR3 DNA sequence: TGCAGTGCTAGGATGGACGGGGCAGATACGCAGTATTTT. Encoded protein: CSARMDGADTQYF.

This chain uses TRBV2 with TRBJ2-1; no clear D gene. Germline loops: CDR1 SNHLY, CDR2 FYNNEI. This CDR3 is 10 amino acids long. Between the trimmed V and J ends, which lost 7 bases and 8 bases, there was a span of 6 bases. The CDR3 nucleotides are TGTGCCAGCATTAGCTATGAGCAGTTCTTC. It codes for CASISYEQFF.

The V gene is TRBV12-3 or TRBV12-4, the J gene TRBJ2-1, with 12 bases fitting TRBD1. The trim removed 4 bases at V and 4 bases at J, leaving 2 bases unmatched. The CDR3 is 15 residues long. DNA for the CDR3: TGTGCCAGCAGTTGGGGACAGGGGGCTTACAATGAGCAGTTCTTC. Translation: CASSWGQGAYNEQFF.